This entry features one T cell receptor (beta chain) sequence. This table comes from immunoSEQ multiplex PCR, and its TCRdb copy is limited to in-frame clones, with some not included. The table records around 130,000 clones, around 92% of them present only once. This sample is part of a study of T cells in localized non-small cell lung cancer. There are 16 residues in the CDR3. Trimming cost V 0 bases and J 3 bases; bases outside gene matches: 1. Germline CDR1 LNHNV, CDR2 YYDKDF (reference sequence). This chain connects TRBV15 to TRBJ2-1; 11 positions match TRBD1. This TCR was recovered from a female donor older than 55 with stage I lung adenocarcinoma. Sequencing used peripheral blood, obtained before any cancer treatment. The CDR3 loop is CATSREGQGGYNEQFF. Here the CDR3 DNA reads TGTGCCACCAGCAGAGAGGGACAGGGGGGCTACAATGAGCAGTTCTTC.